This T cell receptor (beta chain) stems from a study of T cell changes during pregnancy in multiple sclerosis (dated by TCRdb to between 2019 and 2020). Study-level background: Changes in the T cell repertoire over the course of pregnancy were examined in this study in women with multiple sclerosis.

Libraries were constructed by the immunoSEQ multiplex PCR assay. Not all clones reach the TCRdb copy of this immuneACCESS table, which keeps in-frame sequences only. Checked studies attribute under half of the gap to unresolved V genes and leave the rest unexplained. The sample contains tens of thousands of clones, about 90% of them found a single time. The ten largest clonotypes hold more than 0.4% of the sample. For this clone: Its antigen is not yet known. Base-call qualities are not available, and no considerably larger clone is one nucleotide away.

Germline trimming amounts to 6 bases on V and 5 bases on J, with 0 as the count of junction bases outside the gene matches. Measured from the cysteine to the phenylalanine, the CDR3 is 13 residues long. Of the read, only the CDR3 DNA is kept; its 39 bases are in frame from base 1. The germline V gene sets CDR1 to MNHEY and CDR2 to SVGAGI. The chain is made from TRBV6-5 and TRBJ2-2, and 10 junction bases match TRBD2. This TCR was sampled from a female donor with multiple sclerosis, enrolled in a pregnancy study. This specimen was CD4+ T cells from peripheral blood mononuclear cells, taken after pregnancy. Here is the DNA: TGTGCCAGCAGGACTAGCGGGACCGGGGAGCTGTTTTTT. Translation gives CASRTSGTGELFF.